This TCR beta chain emerged from a study of control samples from healthy donors and cancer patients. V was pared by 2 bases and J by 7 bases, with 6 bases of the junction left unmatched. CDR1 and CDR2 from the germline V gene are MGHRA and YSYEKL. The CDR3 totals 15 residues. The table came from immunoSEQ multiplex PCR; TCRdb's copy has only in-frame clones and leaves some out. Among 77,000 or so clones, around 92% were seen once, and the ten largest hold about a sixth. This chain joins TRBV4-1 and TRBJ1-3; 9 bases are a match to TRBD1. The TCR was taken from a man aged 30 to 39 in good health. The sequenced sample was blood. CDR3 region: CASSQPRTGDNTIYF. In DNA form, the CDR3 reads TGCGCCAGCAGCCAACCTAGGACAGGGGATAACACCATATATTTT.